This entry concerns a single T cell receptor (beta chain). What it recognizes is unknown. These data belong to a study of naive and memory T cell subsets. Study-wide results and caveats: A few larger clonotypes appeared in naive repertoires, especially CD8, possibly memory cells re-expressing CD45RA. Diversity fell and Gini index rose from naive through CM, EM, EMRA. Activation and differentiation may alter RNA-based TCR counts.

An equimolar mix of two oligonucleotides served as the beta constant-region primer for TRBC1 and TRBC2. Nested alpha and beta constant-region primers with the SP2 primer drove four PCR rounds on ligated cDNA. TCRdb re-called the UMI-ligation and nested PCR reads with MiXCR, one entry per CDR3 protein. Among approximately 150,000 distinct CDR3 sequences listed, approximately 21% were seen once. CDR3 size: 14 residues. The germline V gene encodes CDR1 MNHEY and CDR2 SMNVEV (reference sequence). Trimming shortened V by 4 bases and J by 3 bases, and 13 bases separated the two germline ends. Alpha and beta libraries were amplified separately from the second PCR onward. CD8 T cells were positively selected from what remained after CD4 positive selection.

The chain couples TRBV27 to TRBJ2-7; TRBD1 is a possible D gene (6 bases). The specimen sequenced was naive CD8+ T cells from blood. The sequence was obtained from a human donor in good health. The CDR3 spells CASSSTGSVYEQYF. The CDR3 coding sequence is TGTGCCAGCAGTTCCACAGGGAGCGTCTACGAGCAGTACTTC.